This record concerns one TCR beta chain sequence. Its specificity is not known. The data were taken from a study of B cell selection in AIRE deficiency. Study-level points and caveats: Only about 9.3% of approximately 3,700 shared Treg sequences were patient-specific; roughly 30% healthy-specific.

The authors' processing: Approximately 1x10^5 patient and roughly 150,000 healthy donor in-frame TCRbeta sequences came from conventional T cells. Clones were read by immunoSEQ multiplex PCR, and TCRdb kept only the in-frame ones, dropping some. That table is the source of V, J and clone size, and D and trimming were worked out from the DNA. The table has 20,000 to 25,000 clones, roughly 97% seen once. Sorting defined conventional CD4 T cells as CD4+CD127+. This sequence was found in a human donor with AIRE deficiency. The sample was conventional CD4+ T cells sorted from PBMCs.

The chain's CDR3 is CASSHTGDEQYF. Written as DNA, the CDR3 is TGTGCCAGCAGCCACACAGGGGACGAGCAGTACTTC. This chain connects TRBV7-2 to TRBJ2-7, with 7 nucleotides matching TRBD1. Germline V gene sequence: CDR1 SGHTA, CDR2 FQGNSA. This CDR3 spans 12 amino acids. Trimming at V came to 5 bases and at J to 5 bases, leaving 3 bases not matched to a gene.